The 28 T cell receptor beta chains reported below all come from one sample, sequenced in a study of metastatic and nonmetastatic thyroid tumors. Through MiXCR, TCRdb re-clonotyped the PCR reads. The top ten clones hold 15% to 20% of a sample with approximately 17,000 clones, approximately 15% of them seen once. Each patient came to thyroid surgery without any prior treatment (of any kind). Sample: blood. The receptors shown here come from a male donor with papillary thyroid cancer or a benign thyroid nodule (not recorded which). Some clones in this sample may be carry-over from other donors' samples.

This clone is labeled medium-sized. The chain is built from TRBV28 and TRBJ1-4; TRBD1 might be the D (6 bases). The germline V gene has CDR1 MDHEN and CDR2 SYDVKM. The CDR3 covers 15 residues. The V end lost 4 bases, the J end lost 1 base, and 10 bases lay between the germline ends. The CDR3 nucleotides read TGTGCCAGCAGTTCACCGGGACAAACTAATGAAAAACTGTTTTTT. The encoded protein is CASSSPGQTNEKLFF.

Note on this clone: A much larger clone differs from this one at a single base, so this may be a read error. The rearrangement joins TRBV6-1 to TRBJ2-7; no clear D gene. The CDR3 runs to 12 residues. CDR1 and CDR2 (germline): MNHNS, SASEGT. This CDR3 reads CASSEINYGQYF. CDR3 nucleotide sequence: TGTGCCAGCAGTGAAATTAATTACGGGCAGTACTTC.

This clone was observed many times. The chain joins TRBV7-9 to TRBJ2-7; D unresolved. Germline CDR1 and CDR2: SEHNR and FQNEAQ (reference sequence). The length of the CDR3 is 14 residues. V lost 5 bases and J lost 5, with 16 bases in between. This chain's CDR3 is CASSPLSEYDEQYF. The CDR3 DNA is TGTGCCAGCAGCCCATTATCTGAATACGACGAGCAGTACTTC.

The table lists this clone with many counts. The chain carries TRBV30 and TRBJ2-2; tentative D call: TRBD2 (6 bases). V lost 4 bases and J 6 bases, leaving 15 bases between the germline ends. Germline V gene sequence: CDR1 GTSNPN, CDR2 SVGIG (reference sequence). The CDR3 runs to 14 residues. CDR3: CAWTQPGGAGELFF. The CDR3 DNA sequence: TGTGCCTGGACCCAGCCCGGAGGGGCCGGGGAGCTGTTTTTT. Full variable domain (missing parts from reference TRBV30 and TRBJ2-2): SQTIHQWPATLVQPVGSPLSLECTVEGTSNPNLYWYRQAAGRGLQLLFYSVGIGQISSEVPQNLSASRPQDRQFILSSKKLLLSDSGFYLCAWTQPGGAGELFFGEGSRLTVL.

There are many counts of this clone. This chain uses TRBV18 with TRBJ2-1; D is uncertain. The germline V and J ends were trimmed by 5 bases and 5 bases, with 7 bases remaining between them. The CDR3 spans 12 residues. The germline V gene has CDR1 KGHSH and CDR2 LQKENI. The CDR3 DNA follows: TGTGCCAGCTCAATAGGAAACAATGAGCAGTTCTTC. Amino acid sequence: CASSIGNNEQFF.

In its sample, this clone ranks as medium-sized. The rearrangement joins TRBV15 to TRBJ2-7; 7 bases line up with TRBD1. V lost 1 base and J lost 3; bases outside the gene matches: 3. The CDR3 runs 14 residues. Germline CDR1 reads LNHNV; CDR2 reads YYDKDF (reference sequence). CDR3 sequence reads: CATSRGTGYYEQYF. The DNA for the CDR3 is TGTGCCACCAGCAGAGGGACAGGTTACTACGAGCAGTACTTC.

This clone was counted ten times or more. V is TRBV19 and J is TRBJ2-1; possibly TRBD1 for D (6 bases). This CDR3 contains 15 residues. Looked up from germline, CDR1 is LNHDA and CDR2 is SQIVND (reference sequence). Deletions cut 9 bases from V and 5 bases from J, with 20 bases between. The CDR3 here is CASKKTGEYHNEQFF. The CDR3 DNA follows: TGTGCCAGCAAAAAGACAGGAGAGTATCACAATGAGCAGTTCTTC.

This clone was seen ten or more times. This chain links TRBV6-1 with TRBJ1-5; no firm D call. This CDR3 region has 16 residues. Trimming left V 5 bases short and J 0 bases short, with 14 bases between. From germline, CDR1 is MNHNS and CDR2 SASEGT. CDR3 DNA: TGTGCCAGCAGTCCCCGGAGAGTTTATAGCAATCAGCCCCAGCATTTT. It specifies CASSPRRVYSNQPQHF.

This sequence joins TRBV12-3 or TRBV12-4 and TRBJ2-5; D is undetermined. This CDR3 contains 13 residues. Deletions cut 2 bases from V and 2 bases from J, with 6 bases between. The CDR3 sequence: CASSLTQQETQYF. CDR3 DNA sequence: TGTGCCAGCAGTTTAACACAGCAAGAGACCCAGTACTTC.

The table lists this clone with many counts. The chain links TRBV20-1 to TRBJ2-2; D gene uncertain. The CDR3 consists of 14 residues. V was shortened by 3 bases and J by 1 base, with 9 bases between the two germline ends. Germline-derived CDR1 and CDR2 are DFQATT and SNEGSKA (reference sequence). The CDR3 nucleotides are TGCAGTGCTAGTACAGCTAAGAACACCGGGGAGCTGTTTTTT. Translated, it gives CSASTAKNTGELFF.

In its sample, this clone was seen many times. The chain uses TRBV20-1 and TRBJ2-5, with a weak D call TRBD2 (5 bases). V was cut by 0 bases and J by 4 bases, with 15 bases left in between. CDR3 length: 15 amino acids. CDR1 and CDR2 (germline): DFQATT, SNEGSKA (reference sequence). The CDR3, as DNA: TGCAGTGCTAGAGAGCTCCGGGGTTCCGGAGAGACCCAGTACTTC. Translating it yields CSARELRGSGETQYF.

This clone appeared many times. The CDR3 spells CASRITGGNNEQYF. The CDR3 nucleotides are TGTGCCAGCAGGATAACAGGTGGGAACAACGAGCAGTACTTC. The chain has TRBV3-1 and TRBJ2-7; maybe TRBD1 (5 bases). Per the germline V gene, CDR1 is LGHDT and CDR2 is YNNKEL (reference sequence). Trimming took off 6 bases at V and 5 bases at J, with 17 bases between the two ends. The CDR3 is made up of 14 amino acids.

This clone was recorded at least ten times. This chain links TRBV7-2 with TRBJ1-6; D gene unclear. The CDR3 is 15 amino acids. Germline CDR1 reads SGHTA; CDR2 reads FQGNSA. V shed 2 bases and J shed 7 bases, with 12 bases lying between them. The CDR3 DNA is TGTGCCAGCAGCTTACAGCAGGTGGCAAATTCACCCCTCCACTTT. Amino acids: CASSLQQVANSPLHF.

This clone was recorded a few times. A single base separates this from a much larger clone, so it may be a read error. The same CDR3 can be traced to other DNA sequences in this sample. This chain uses TRBV2 with TRBJ1-4; 7 nucleotides match TRBD1. The CDR3 is 17 residues long. Germline lookup yields CDR1 SNHLY and CDR2 FYNNEI. Germline trimming cut 3 bases from V and 5 bases from J; bases unmatched to any gene: 12. The CDR3 is CASSEGPVGRGNEKLFF. The CDR3 DNA follows: TGTGCCAGCAGTGAGGGTCCAGTGGGCAGGGGGAATGAAAAACTGTTTTTT. Together with reference TRBV2 and TRBJ1-4, the CDR3 gives the full variable domain: EPEVTQTPSHQVTQMGQEVILRCVPISNHLYFYWYRQILGQKVEFLVSFYNNEISEKSEIFDDQFSVERPDGSNFTLKIRSTKLEDSAMYFCASSEGPVGRGNEKLFFGSGTQLSVL.

This clone was found many times. J is TRBJ1-5 and V is TRBV18; D perhaps matches TRBD1 (5 bases). This CDR3 has 14 residues. Germline CDR1 is KGHSH and CDR2 is LQKENI. The V gene lost 5 bases and the J gene lost 5 bases, with 13 bases spanning the gap. The CDR3 nucleotides are TGTGCCAGCTCAGTCGGACAAGGAGATCAGCCCCAGCATTTT. Its translation: CASSVGQGDQPQHF.

This clone is medium-sized in the sample. The rearrangement uses TRBV6-1 and TRBJ1-2; D may be TRBD1 (5 bases). The V end was cut by 0 bases, the J end by 5 bases, with 13 bases between. The V gene's germline CDR1 is MNHNS and CDR2 SASEGT. CDR3 size: 15 residues. In DNA form, the CDR3 reads TGTGCCAGCAGTGAAGCTAGGGACGGGAGGTATGGCTACACCTTC. It encodes CASSEARDGRYGYTF.

This clone occurred many times. The V gene is TRBV6-2 or TRBV6-3, the J gene TRBJ2-7; TRBD1 matches at 7 bases. Germline trimming cut 11 bases from V and 2 bases from J; bases unmatched to any gene: 9. CDR1 is MNHEY and CDR2 is SVGEGT in the germline V gene. This CDR3 region has 13 residues. The CDR3 reads CAQHGQGAYEQYF. In DNA, the CDR3 is TGTGCCCAGCACGGGCAGGGGGCCTACGAGCAGTACTTC.

Many counts were recorded for this clone. The chain carries TRBV2 and TRBJ1-1; D is undetermined. V shed 1 base and J shed 3 bases, with 9 bases lying between them. In germline, CDR1 is SNHLY, CDR2 FYNNEI. The CDR3 covers 14 residues. CDR3 sequence (DNA): TGTGCCAGCAGTGAAGGGCAGGACTACACTGAAGCTTTCTTT. Its translation: CASSEGQDYTEAFF. Complete variable domain (other parts from reference TRBV2 and TRBJ1-1): EPEVTQTPSHQVTQMGQEVILRCVPISNHLYFYWYRQILGQKVEFLVSFYNNEISEKSEIFDDQFSVERPDGSNFTLKIRSTKLEDSAMYFCASSEGQDYTEAFFGQGTRLTVV.

There are many counts of this clone. The V and J genes are TRBV11-2 and TRBJ2-1, with TRBD1 identical over 9 bases. The CDR3 runs to 12 residues. Germline CDR1 is SGHAT and CDR2 is FQNNGV. Unmatched junction bases numbered 3, after V lost 1 base and J lost 14 bases. The CDR3 loop is CASSLVGTGKFF. In DNA form, the CDR3 reads TGTGCCAGCAGCTTAGTAGGGACAGGGAAGTTCTTC.

This clone was counted at least ten times. The chain has TRBV25-1 and TRBJ2-2, with D perhaps matching TRBD1 or TRBD2 (5 bases each). CDR3 size: 14 residues. Germline values: CDR1 MGHDK, CDR2 SYGVNS. With 4 bases removed from V and 3 bases from J, the gap between germline ends came to 9 bases. The CDR3 loop reads CASSAGPDTGELFF. The CDR3 nucleotides read TGTGCCAGCAGTGCGGGACCCGACACCGGGGAGCTGTTTTTT.

This clone was counted ten times or more. The chain is built from TRBV6-6 and TRBJ1-1; 7 nucleotides match TRBD1. The CDR3 is made up of 15 amino acids. Germline V CDR1 and CDR2: MNHNY, SVGAGI (reference sequence). Trimming took 0 bases from V and 3 from J; bases not matched to a gene: 4. Here the CDR3 DNA reads TGTGCCAGCAGTTACTCGCCCAGGGGGGACACTGAAGCTTTCTTT. Translating gives CASSYSPRGDTEAFF.

This clone was counted once. The genes are TRBV20-1 and TRBJ2-3; D perhaps matches TRBD2 (5 bases). The CDR3 consists of 16 residues. The germline gives CDR1 DFQATT, CDR2 SNEGSKA (reference sequence). The V gene lost 5 bases and the J gene lost 2 bases, with 20 bases spanning the gap. The DNA of the CDR3 is TGCAGTGCTGGGCCATCTAGAGCGGAGGACACAGATACGCAGTATTTT. It codes for CSAGPSRAEDTDTQYF.

In this sample, this clone turned up many times. J is TRBJ2-2 and V is TRBV7-9, with TRBD1 identical over 9 bases. The J segment lost 1 base and the V segment lost 1 base, leaving 4 bases of the junction unmatched. Germline CDR1 reads SEHNR; CDR2 reads FQNEAQ (reference sequence). The length of the CDR3 is 17 residues. DNA of the CDR3: TGTGCCAGCAGCTTAGTTAAGGGACAGGGGAACACCGGGGAGCTGTTTTTT. It yields the protein CASSLVKGQGNTGELFF.

Judged by abundance, this clone is medium-sized. This sequence joins TRBV6-1 and TRBJ2-5; 7 bases map to TRBD1. The CDR3 is made up of 12 amino acids. Germline V gene sequence: CDR1 MNHNS, CDR2 SASEGT. After removal of 5 bases from V and 5 bases from J, the junction contained 2 bases not matched to a gene. The CDR3 DNA follows: TGTGCCAGCAGTAAGGGGGCGGAGACCCAGTACTTC. The encoded protein is CASSKGAETQYF.

By sample share, this clone is medium-sized. This chain uses TRBV6-1 with TRBJ1-2; the match to TRBD1 covers 9 bases. Germline V lookup: CDR1 MNHNS, CDR2 SASEGT. With 6 bases clipped from V and 1 base from J, the junction kept 6 bases outside the gene matches. This CDR3 comprises 15 residues. CDR3 nucleotides: TGTGCCAGCAGCCGTGGACAGGGGCTTAACTATGGCTACACCTTC. Protein: CASSRGQGLNYGYTF.

This clone is classed as medium-sized. The chain employs TRBV13 and TRBJ2-7; D is uncertain. Germline values: CDR1 PRHDT, CDR2 FYEKMQ (reference sequence). The V gene lost 7 bases and the J gene lost 4 bases, with 17 bases spanning the gap. CDR3 length: 14 residues. CDR3 sequence reads: CASTPWRVRYEQYF. The DNA for the CDR3 is TGTGCCAGCACCCCCTGGCGAGTACGTTACGAGCAGTACTTC.

At least ten counts were recorded for this clone. V usage is TRBV18 and J usage is TRBJ1-1; D perhaps matches TRBD1 (5 bases). The germline V and J ends were trimmed by 4 bases and 6 bases, with 9 bases remaining between them. The CDR3 contains 12 residues. Germline V gene lookup returns CDR1 KGHSH and CDR2 LQKENI. The DNA for the CDR3 is TGTGCCAGCTCACTCGACAGTTCTGAAGCTTTCTTT. Amino acids: CASSLDSSEAFF.

The table lists this clone with a few counts. One end of the junction fails to match germline, which may point to a read error. Other DNA sequences in this specimen translate into the identical CDR3. This chain connects TRBV6-1 to TRBJ1-2, with TRBD1 as a possible D gene (5 bases). This CDR3 is 12 amino acids long. The germline CDR1 and CDR2 sequences are MNHNS and SASEGT. The CDR3 sequence: CASRDLRLGHTF. In DNA, the CDR3 is TGTGCTAGCAGGGACTTGCGGCTAGGCCACACCTTC.